A selection of T cell receptor beta chains follows, all from one sample in a study of human T cells and chemical hapten exposure. A single record per CDR3 protein comes from TCRdb applying MiXCR to the RACE reads. The repertoire includes about 110,000 distinct CDR3 sequences, 12% of them detected once, and more than 1.5% sits in the top ten. The source material was whole blood, sampled in connection with sensitization to the hapten diphenylcyclopropenone (DPC). The receptors originated from a woman aged 50 to 60 with alopecia areata. Some clones in this sample may be carry-over from other donors' samples. CDR3s include the opening cysteine and the closing phenylalanine or tryptophan. Each record gives: D gene, J gene, clone size, V gene, CDR3 DNA, CDR3 protein. The D gene is left open where the match is weak. The listing skips clone size in some rows; elsewhere it reads once, few, many or a size class.

d_gene: .; j_gene: TRBJ2-7; abundance: .; v_gene: TRBV28; CDR3nt: TGTGCCAGCACTCCACCCTACGAGCAGTACTTC; CDR3aa: CASTPPYEQYF
d_gene: TRBD1; j_gene: TRBJ1-6; abundance: many; v_gene: TRBV4-3; CDR3nt: TGCGCCAGCAGATACCACAGGGGGTCAGATTCACCCCTCCACTTT; CDR3aa: CASRYHRGSDSPLHF
d_gene: .; j_gene: TRBJ2-1; abundance: .; v_gene: TRBV6-4; CDR3nt: TGTGCCAGCAGTGGACAGCTGAGCAATGAGCAGTTCTTC; CDR3aa: CASSGQLSNEQFF
d_gene: .; j_gene: TRBJ2-7; abundance: few; v_gene: TRBV29-1; CDR3nt: TGCAGCGCCGGATCCGGGAGACTTTACGAGCAGTACTTC; CDR3aa: CSAGSGRLYEQYF
d_gene: .; j_gene: TRBJ2-2; abundance: .; v_gene: TRBV6-2/TRBV6-3; CDR3nt: TGTGCCAGCAGTTACCCGGCTAGGGGCTTTACCGGGGAGCTGTTTTTT; CDR3aa: CASSYPARGFTGELFF
d_gene: TRBD2; j_gene: TRBJ2-3; abundance: few; v_gene: TRBV10-3; CDR3nt: TGTGCCATCAGTGATGGAGCGGGGGGTAAAATCACAGATACGCAGTATTTT; CDR3aa: CAISDGAGGKITDTQYF
d_gene: .; j_gene: TRBJ2-3; abundance: few; v_gene: TRBV11-2; CDR3nt: TGTGCCAGCAGCTCAACACGAAGCACAGATACGCAGTATTTT; CDR3aa: CASSSTRSTDTQYF
d_gene: .; j_gene: TRBJ1-3; abundance: .; v_gene: TRBV5-1; CDR3nt: TGCGCCAGCAGCTTGAGAGGGACCTCTGGAAACACCATATATTTT; CDR3aa: CASSLRGTSGNTIYF
d_gene: .; j_gene: TRBJ2-5; abundance: .; v_gene: TRBV2; CDR3nt: TGTGCCAGCAGTTATGGACCCCCGGCAGAGACCCAGTACTTC; CDR3aa: CASSYGPPAETQYF
d_gene: .; j_gene: TRBJ1-2; abundance: .; v_gene: TRBV28; CDR3nt: TGTGCCAGCAGTCCCGGATATTATGGCTACACCTTC; CDR3aa: CASSPGYYGYTF
d_gene: .; j_gene: TRBJ2-5; abundance: few; v_gene: TRBV1; CDR3nt: TGCACCAGCAGCCATCTATATAGCGGGAGGGAGACCCAGTACTTC; CDR3aa: CTSSHLYSGRETQYF
d_gene: .; j_gene: TRBJ1-1; abundance: few; v_gene: TRBV6-5; CDR3nt: TGTGCCAGCAGAAATGGCGCTGAAGCTTTCTTT; CDR3aa: CASRNGAEAFF
d_gene: .; j_gene: TRBJ1-1; abundance: many; v_gene: TRBV28; CDR3nt: TGTGCCAGCAGTTACGTTGGGGGAAAGGGTACTGAAGCTTTCTTT; CDR3aa: CASSYVGGKGTEAFF
d_gene: .; j_gene: TRBJ1-1; abundance: .; v_gene: TRBV27; CDR3nt: TGTGCCGCGAGTCAAAGGGGGGTGAGGACTGAAGCTTTCTTT; CDR3aa: CAASQRGVRTEAFF
d_gene: TRBD2; j_gene: TRBJ2-5; abundance: .; v_gene: TRBV27; CDR3nt: TGTGCCAGCAGTTTATGGTCGACTAGCGGGATTCAAGAGACCCAGTACTTC; CDR3aa: CASSLWSTSGIQETQYF
d_gene: TRBD1; j_gene: TRBJ1-2; abundance: few; v_gene: TRBV10-2; CDR3nt: TGCGCCGCTCACAGGGGGCAGGGCTATGGCTACACCTTC; CDR3aa: CAAHRGQGYGYTF
d_gene: .; j_gene: TRBJ1-1; abundance: few; v_gene: TRBV29-1; CDR3nt: TGCAGCGTTACACCAGGCACTGAAGCTTTCTTT; CDR3aa: CSVTPGTEAFF